This T cell receptor (beta chain) was identified during a study of human T cells and chemical hapten exposure. The sample's time point: patch test 1, 2 weeks after DPC sensitization. Indicated treatment: therapeutic diphenylcyclopropenone sensitization with weekly scalp DPC. TCRdb independently ran MiXCR on the RACE reads; one entry per CDR3 protein. The sample consists of approximately 74,000 distinct CDR3 sequences, around 30% of them appearing once. This clonotype appeared a single time. From germline, CDR1 is WNHNN and CDR2 SYGVQD (reference sequence). The CDR3 has 14 residues. V dropped 0 bases and J dropped 6; count of bases not matched to a gene: 3.

The starting material was whole blood, obtained in connection with sensitization to the hapten diphenylcyclopropenone (DPC). The clonotype was recovered from a man between 35 and 55 years old with alopecia areata. Some clones in this sample may be carry-over from other donors' samples. The chain couples TRBV10-1 to TRBJ2-7; TRBD2 agrees at 9 bases. The CDR3, as DNA: TGCGCCAGCAGTGAGTCGCTAGCGGGGAGCGAGCAGTACTTC. Translated: CASSESLAGSEQYF.